Presented here are 9 T cell receptor beta chains from one specimen sequenced in a study of blood T cell repertoires in COVID-19. Clones were read by immunoSEQ multiplex PCR, and TCRdb kept only the in-frame ones, dropping some. The data hold 35,000 to 55,000 clones, with over 85% observed a single time. What was sequenced was peripheral blood. The receptors here all came from a man aged 65 to 79 with active COVID-19.

The table lists this clone with a count of one. The chain carries TRBV7-9 and TRBJ1-4; D not resolved. Trimming removed 3 bases at V and 4 bases at J, with 9 bases between. This CDR3 has 14 residues. Germline CDR1 reads SEHNR; CDR2 reads FQNEAQ (reference sequence). The CDR3 DNA reads as TGTGCCAGCAGCTTCGGTTTGATTAATGAAAAACTGTTTTTT. Its translation: CASSFGLINEKLFF.

The chain employs TRBV18 and TRBJ1-2; D uncertain. The V and J ends lost 4 bases and 2 bases respectively, with 8 bases between them. Germline V gene data show CDR1 as KGHSH and CDR2 as LQKENI. The CDR3 extends over 13 amino acids. The CDR3 region has the DNA TGTGCCAGCTCACAATACAGAAACTATGGCTACACCTTC. Translating it yields CASSQYRNYGYTF.

This clone has only one observation. The chain recombines TRBV19 with TRBJ2-7; 11 positions match TRBD2. The length of the CDR3 is 15 residues. V trimming: 5 bases; J trimming: 2 bases; junction bases outside the gene matches: 5. Germline CDR1 LNHDA, CDR2 SQIVND (reference sequence). CDR3 nucleotides: TGTGCCAGTAGTCCTAGCGGGAGGAGAACCTACGAGCAGTACTTC. Residues: CASSPSGRRTYEQYF. The full variable domain, with the rest looked up from reference TRBV19 and TRBJ2-7, is DGGITQSPKYLFRKEGQNVTLSCEQNLNHDAMYWYRQDPGQGLRLIYYSQIVNDFQKGDIAEGYSVSREKKESFPLTVTSAQKNPTAFYLCASSPSGRRTYEQYFGPGTRLTVT.

The V gene is TRBV7-7, the J gene TRBJ2-7; 12 bases map to TRBD2. There are 14 residues in the CDR3. V lost 5 bases, J lost 7 bases, and 6 bases stayed unmatched. Germline values: CDR1 SSHAT, CDR2 FNYEAQ (reference sequence). The CDR3: CASSPWTSGKEQYF. The CDR3 nucleotides are TGTGCCAGCAGCCCTTGGACTAGCGGGAAAGAGCAGTACTTC.

The chain employs TRBV7-2 and TRBJ1-3; D is ambiguous. The CDR3 has 12 amino acids. Germline values: CDR1 SGHTA, CDR2 FQGNSA. Trimming left V 5 bases short and J 3 bases short, with 5 bases between. CDR3 sequence: CASSPIGNTIYF. For the CDR3, the DNA is TGTGCCAGCAGCCCAATTGGAAACACCATATATTTT.

This chain connects TRBV3-1 (or the pseudogene TRBV3-2) to TRBJ1-5; D ambiguous. V lost 4 bases and J lost 2, with 3 bases in between. The CDR3 runs 12 residues. Per the germline V gene, CDR1 is LGHDT and CDR2 is YNNKEL (reference sequence). CDR3 residues: CASSLGNQPQHF. The CDR3 DNA is TGTGCCAGCAGCCTCGGCAATCAGCCCCAGCATTTT.

This chain links TRBV4-2 with TRBJ2-2, with 10 bases aligning to TRBD1. Per the germline V gene, CDR1 is LGHNA and CDR2 is YNFKEQ. The CDR3 length is 16 residues. Trimming at V came to 3 bases and at J to 3 bases, leaving 4 bases not matched to a gene. This CDR3 reads CASSHPGTGDTGELFF. The CDR3 DNA reads TGTGCCAGCAGCCATCCCGGGACAGGGGACACCGGGGAGCTGTTTTTT.

The chain has TRBV28 and TRBJ2-7; 7 bases fit TRBD2. This CDR3 contains 16 residues. Germline V gene lookup returns CDR1 MDHEN and CDR2 SYDVKM. The junction had 11 bases not matched to a gene; V was cut back by 1 base and J by 5 bases. DNA of the CDR3: TGTGCCAGCAGTTTATTTGCTAGCGGAACCTACAACGAGCAGTACTTC. Protein product: CASSLFASGTYNEQYF.

V gene TRBV19 combines with J gene TRBJ2-2; the D is unclear. Germline V CDR1 and CDR2: LNHDA, SQIVND (reference sequence). The CDR3 loop spans 17 amino acids. The V and J ends lost 6 bases and 6 bases respectively, with 23 bases between them. The CDR3 sequence is CASSPYLGTVSSGELFF. The CDR3 nucleotides read TGTGCCAGTAGCCCGTATCTGGGCACCGTTTCGTCCGGGGAGCTGTTTTTT.